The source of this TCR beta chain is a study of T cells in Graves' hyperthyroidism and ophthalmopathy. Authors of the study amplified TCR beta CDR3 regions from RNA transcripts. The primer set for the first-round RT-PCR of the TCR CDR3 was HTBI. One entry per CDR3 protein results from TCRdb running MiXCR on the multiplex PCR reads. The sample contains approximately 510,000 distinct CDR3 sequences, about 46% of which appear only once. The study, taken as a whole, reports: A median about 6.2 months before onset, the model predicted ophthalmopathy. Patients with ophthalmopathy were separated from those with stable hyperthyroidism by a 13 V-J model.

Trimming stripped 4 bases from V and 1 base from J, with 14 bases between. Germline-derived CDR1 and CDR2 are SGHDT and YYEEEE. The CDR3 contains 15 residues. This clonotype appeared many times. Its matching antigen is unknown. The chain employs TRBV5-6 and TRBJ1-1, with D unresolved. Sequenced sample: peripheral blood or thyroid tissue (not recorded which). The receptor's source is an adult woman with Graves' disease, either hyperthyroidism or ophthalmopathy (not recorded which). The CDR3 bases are TGTGCCAGCAGCAAGTTGCAGGTCCCGAACACTGAAGCTTTCTTT. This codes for CASSKLQVPNTEAFF.